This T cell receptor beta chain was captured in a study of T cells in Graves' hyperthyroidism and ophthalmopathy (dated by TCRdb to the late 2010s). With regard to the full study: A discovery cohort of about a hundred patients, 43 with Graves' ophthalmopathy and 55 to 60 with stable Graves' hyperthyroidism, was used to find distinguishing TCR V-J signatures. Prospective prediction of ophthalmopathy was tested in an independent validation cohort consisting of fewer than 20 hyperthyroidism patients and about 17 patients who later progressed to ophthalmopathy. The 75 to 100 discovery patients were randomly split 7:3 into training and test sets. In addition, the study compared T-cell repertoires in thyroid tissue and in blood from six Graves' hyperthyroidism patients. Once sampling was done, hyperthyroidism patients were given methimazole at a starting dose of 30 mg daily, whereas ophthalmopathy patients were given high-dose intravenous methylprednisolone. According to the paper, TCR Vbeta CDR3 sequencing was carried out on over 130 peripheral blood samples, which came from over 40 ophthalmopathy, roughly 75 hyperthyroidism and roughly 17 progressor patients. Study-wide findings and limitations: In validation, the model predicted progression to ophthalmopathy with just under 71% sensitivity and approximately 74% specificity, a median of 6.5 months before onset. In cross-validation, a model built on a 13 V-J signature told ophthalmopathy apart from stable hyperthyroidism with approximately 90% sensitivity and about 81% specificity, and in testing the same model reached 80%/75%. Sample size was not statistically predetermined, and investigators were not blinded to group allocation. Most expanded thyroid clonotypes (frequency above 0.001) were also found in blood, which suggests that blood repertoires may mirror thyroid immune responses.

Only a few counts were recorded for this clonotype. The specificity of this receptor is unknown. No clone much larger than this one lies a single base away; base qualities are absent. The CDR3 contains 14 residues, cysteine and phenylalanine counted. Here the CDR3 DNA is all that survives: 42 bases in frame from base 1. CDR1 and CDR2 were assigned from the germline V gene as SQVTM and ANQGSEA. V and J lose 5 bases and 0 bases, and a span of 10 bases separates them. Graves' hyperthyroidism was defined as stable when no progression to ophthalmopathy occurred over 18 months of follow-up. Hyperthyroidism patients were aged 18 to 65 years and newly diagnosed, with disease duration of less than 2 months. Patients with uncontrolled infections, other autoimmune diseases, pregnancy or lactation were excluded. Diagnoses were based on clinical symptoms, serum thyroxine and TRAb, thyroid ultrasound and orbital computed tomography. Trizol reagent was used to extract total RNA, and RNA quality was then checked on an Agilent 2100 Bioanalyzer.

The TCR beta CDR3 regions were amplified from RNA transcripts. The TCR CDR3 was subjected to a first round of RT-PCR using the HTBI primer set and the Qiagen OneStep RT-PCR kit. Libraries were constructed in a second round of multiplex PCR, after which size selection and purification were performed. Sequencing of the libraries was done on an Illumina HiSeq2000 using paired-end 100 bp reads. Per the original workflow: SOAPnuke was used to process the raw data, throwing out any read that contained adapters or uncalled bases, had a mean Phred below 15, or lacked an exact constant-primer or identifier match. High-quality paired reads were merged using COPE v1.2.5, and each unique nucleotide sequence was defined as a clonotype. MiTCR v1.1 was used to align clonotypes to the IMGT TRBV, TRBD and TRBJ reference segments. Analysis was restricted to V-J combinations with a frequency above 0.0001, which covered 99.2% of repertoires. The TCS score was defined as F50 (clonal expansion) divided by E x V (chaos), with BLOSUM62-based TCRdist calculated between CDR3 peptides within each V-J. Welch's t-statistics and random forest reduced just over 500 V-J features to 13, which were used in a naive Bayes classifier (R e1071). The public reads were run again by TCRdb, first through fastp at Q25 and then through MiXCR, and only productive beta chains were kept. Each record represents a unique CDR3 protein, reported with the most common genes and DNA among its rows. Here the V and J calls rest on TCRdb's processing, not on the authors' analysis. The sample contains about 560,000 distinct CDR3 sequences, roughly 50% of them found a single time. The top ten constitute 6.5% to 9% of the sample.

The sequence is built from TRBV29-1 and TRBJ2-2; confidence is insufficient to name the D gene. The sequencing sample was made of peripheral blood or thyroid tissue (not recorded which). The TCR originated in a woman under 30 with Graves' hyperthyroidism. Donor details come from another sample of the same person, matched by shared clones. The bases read TGCAGCGTTTCGGGTGGGACGAACACCGGGGAGCTGTTTTTT. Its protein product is CSVSGGTNTGELFF.